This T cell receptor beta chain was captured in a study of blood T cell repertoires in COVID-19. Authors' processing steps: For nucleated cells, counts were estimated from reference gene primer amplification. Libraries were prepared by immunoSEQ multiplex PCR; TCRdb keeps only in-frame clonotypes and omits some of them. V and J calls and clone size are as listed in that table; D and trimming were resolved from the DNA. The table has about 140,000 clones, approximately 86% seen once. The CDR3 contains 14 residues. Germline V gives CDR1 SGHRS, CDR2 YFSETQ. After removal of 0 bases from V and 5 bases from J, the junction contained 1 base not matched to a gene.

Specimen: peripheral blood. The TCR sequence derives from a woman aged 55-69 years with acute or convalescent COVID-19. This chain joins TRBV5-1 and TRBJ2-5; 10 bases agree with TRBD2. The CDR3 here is CASSLGLAGETQYF. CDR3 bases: TGCGCCAGCAGCTTGGGACTAGCGGGCGAGACCCAGTACTTC.